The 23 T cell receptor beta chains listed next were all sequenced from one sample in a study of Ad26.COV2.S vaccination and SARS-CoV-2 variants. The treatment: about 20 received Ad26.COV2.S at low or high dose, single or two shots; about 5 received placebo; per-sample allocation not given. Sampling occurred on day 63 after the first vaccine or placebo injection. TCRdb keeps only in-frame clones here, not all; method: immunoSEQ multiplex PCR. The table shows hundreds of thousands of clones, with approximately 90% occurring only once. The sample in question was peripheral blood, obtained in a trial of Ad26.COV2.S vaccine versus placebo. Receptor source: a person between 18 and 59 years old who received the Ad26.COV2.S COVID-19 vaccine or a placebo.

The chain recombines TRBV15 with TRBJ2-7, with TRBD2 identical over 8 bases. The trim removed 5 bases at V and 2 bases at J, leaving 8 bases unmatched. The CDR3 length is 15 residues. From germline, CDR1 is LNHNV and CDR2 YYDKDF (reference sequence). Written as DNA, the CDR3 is TGTGCCACCAGCGGACCTTCGGGACTAGCCTACGAGCAGTACTTC. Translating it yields CATSGPSGLAYEQYF.

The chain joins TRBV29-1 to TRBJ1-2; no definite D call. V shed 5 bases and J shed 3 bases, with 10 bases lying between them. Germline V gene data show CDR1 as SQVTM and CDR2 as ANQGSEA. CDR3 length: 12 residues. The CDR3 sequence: CSVPSSHYGYTF. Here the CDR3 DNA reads TGCAGCGTTCCGTCGTCCCACTATGGCTACACCTTC.

The CDR3 sequence is CASSLDGTASGNTIYF. The DNA of the CDR3 is TGTGCCAGCAGCTTAGACGGGACAGCCTCTGGAAACACCATATATTTT. The gene calls are TRBV7-2 and TRBJ1-3; 7 positions agree with TRBD1. Unmatched junction bases numbered 3, after V lost 1 base and J lost 0 bases. Germline lookup yields CDR1 SGHTA and CDR2 FQGNSA. There are 16 residues in the CDR3.

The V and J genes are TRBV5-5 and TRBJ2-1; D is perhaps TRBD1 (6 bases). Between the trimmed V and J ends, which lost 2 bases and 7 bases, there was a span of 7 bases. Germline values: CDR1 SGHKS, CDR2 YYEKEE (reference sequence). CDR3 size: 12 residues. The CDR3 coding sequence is TGTGCCAGCAGCTTTCAGGGGAATGAGCAGTTCTTC. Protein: CASSFQGNEQFF.

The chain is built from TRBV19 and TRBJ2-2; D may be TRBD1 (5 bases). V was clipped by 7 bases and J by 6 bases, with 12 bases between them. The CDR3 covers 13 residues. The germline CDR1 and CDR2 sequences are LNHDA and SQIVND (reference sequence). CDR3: CASNQGDAGELFF. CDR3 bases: TGTGCCAGTAACCAGGGTGATGCCGGGGAGCTGTTTTTT. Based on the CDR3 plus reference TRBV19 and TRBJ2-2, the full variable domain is DGGITQSPKYLFRKEGQNVTLSCEQNLNHDAMYWYRQDPGQGLRLIYYSQIVNDFQKGDIAEGYSVSREKKESFPLTVTSAQKNPTAFYLCASNQGDAGELFFGEGSRLTVL.

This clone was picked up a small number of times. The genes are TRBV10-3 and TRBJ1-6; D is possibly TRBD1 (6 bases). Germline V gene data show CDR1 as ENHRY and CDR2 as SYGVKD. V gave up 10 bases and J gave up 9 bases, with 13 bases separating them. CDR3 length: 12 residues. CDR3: CATQGTSSPLHF. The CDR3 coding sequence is TGTGCCACGCAGGGGACGAGTTCACCCCTCCACTTT.

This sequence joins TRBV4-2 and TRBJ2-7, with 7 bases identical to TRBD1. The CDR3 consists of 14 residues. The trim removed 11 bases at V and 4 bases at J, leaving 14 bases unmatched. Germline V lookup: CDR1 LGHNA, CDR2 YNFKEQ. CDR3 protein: CAGGWWDRPYEQYF. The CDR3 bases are TGTGCCGGGGGATGGTGGGACAGACCTTACGAGCAGTACTTC.

This chain's CDR3 is CASAREGNQPQHF. CDR3 sequence (DNA): TGTGCTAGTGCGCGGGAGGGGAATCAGCCCCAGCATTTT. The V and J genes are TRBV12-5 and TRBJ1-5, with a possible D match to TRBD1 (5 bases). The V and J ends lost 7 bases and 4 bases respectively, with 11 bases between them. CDR1 LGHNT and CDR2 FRNRAP come from the germline V gene. The CDR3 is 13 residues long.

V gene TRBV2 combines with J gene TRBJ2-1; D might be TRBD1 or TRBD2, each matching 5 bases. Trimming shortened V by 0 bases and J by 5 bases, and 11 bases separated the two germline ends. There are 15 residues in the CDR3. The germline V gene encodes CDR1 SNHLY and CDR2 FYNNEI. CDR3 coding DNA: TGTGCCAGCAGTGAAGCGCTTCGGGGCCACAATGAGCAGTTCTTC. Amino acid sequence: CASSEALRGHNEQFF.

The CDR3 sequence is CASSLAGRGNTEAFF. Here the CDR3 DNA reads TGTGCCAGCAGCTTAGCGGGCAGGGGGAACACTGAAGCTTTCTTT. The chain couples TRBV7-9 to TRBJ1-1; possible D gene TRBD1, 6 bases. Trimming took off 0 bases at V and 1 base at J, with 9 bases between the two ends. The CDR3 loop spans 15 amino acids. The germline CDR1 and CDR2 sequences are SEHNR and FQNEAQ (reference sequence).

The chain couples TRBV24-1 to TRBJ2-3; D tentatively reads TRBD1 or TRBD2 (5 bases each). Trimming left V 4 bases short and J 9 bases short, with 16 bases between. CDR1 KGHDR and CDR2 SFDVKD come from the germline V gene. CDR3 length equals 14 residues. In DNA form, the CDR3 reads TGTGCCACCAGTGACTCCAGGGTAGCGAAGACGCAGTATTTT. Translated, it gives CATSDSRVAKTQYF.

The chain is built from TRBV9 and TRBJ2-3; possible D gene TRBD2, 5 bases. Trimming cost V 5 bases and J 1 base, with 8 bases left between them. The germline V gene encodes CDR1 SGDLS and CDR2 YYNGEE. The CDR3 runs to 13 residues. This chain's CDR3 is CASRGSGTDTQYF. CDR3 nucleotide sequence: TGTGCCAGCAGGGGTAGCGGCACAGATACGCAGTATTTT.

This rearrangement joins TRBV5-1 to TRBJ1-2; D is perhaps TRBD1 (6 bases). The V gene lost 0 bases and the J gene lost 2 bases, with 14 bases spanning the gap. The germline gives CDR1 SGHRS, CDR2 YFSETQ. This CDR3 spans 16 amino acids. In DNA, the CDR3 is TGCGCCAGCAGCTTGGATTTTGGGGGGCTGAACTATGGCTACACCTTC. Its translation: CASSLDFGGLNYGYTF.

The CDR3 DNA sequence: TGTGCCAGCAGCTTAGCCCTAGGAAGGAATGAGCAGTTCTTC. The encoded protein is CASSLALGRNEQFF. The chain employs TRBV7-9 and TRBJ2-1; D not resolved. The CDR3 runs to 14 residues. The germline V gene encodes CDR1 SEHNR and CDR2 FQNEAQ (reference sequence). V dropped 0 bases and J dropped 7 bases, with 10 bases sitting between them.

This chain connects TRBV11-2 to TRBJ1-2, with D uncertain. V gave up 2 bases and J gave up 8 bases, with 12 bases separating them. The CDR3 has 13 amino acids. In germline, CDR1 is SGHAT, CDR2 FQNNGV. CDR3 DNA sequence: TGTGCCAGCAGCTTACCACCGGCTGCCGGCTACACCTTC. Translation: CASSLPPAAGYTF.

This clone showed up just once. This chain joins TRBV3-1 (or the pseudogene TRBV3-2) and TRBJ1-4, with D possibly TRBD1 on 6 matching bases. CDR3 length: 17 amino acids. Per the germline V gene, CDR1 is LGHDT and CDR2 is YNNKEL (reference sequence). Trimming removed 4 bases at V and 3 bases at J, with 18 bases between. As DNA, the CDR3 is TGTGCCAGCAGCCCTCGGGGGGGCCTTCCAGCTAATGAAAAACTGTTTTTT. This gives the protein CASSPRGGLPANEKLFF.

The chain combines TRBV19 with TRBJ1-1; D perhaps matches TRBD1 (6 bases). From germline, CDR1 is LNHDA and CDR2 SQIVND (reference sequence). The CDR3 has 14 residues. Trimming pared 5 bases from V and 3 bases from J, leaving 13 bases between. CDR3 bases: TGTGCCAGTAGTCACAGGGCTAAGGACACTGAAGCTTTCTTT. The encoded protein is CASSHRAKDTEAFF.

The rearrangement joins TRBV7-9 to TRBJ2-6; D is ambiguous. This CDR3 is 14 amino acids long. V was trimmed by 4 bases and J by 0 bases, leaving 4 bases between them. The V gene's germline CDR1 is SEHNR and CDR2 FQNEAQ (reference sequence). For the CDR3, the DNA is TGTGCCAGCAGCTCCTTCTCTGGGGCCAACGTCCTGACTTTC. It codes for CASSSFSGANVLTF.

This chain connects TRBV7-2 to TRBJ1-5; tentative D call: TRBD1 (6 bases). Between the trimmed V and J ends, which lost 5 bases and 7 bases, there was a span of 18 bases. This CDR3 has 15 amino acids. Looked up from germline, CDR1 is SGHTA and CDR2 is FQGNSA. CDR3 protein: CASSPSQGLGQPQHF. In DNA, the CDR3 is TGTGCCAGCAGCCCCAGCCAGGGGCTGGGGCAGCCCCAGCATTTT.

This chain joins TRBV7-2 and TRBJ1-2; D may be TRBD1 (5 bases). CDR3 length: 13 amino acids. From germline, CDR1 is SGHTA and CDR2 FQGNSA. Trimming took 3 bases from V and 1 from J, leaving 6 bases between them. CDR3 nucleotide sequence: TGTGCCAGCAGCTTGCAGGGTAACTATGGCTACACCTTC. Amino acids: CASSLQGNYGYTF.

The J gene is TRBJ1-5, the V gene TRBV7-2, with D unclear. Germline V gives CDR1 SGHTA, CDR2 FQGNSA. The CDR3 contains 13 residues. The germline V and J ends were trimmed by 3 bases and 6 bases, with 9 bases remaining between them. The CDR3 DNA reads TGTGCCAGCAGCTTGACCGGGCTTCAGCCCCAGCATTTT. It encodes CASSLTGLQPQHF.

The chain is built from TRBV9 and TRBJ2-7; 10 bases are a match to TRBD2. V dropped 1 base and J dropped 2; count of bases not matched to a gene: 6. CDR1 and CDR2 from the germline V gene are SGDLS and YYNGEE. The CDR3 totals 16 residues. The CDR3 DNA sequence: TGTGCCAGCAGCGTAAACCCAGCGGGAGGGCCCTACGAGCAGTACTTC. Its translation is CASSVNPAGGPYEQYF.

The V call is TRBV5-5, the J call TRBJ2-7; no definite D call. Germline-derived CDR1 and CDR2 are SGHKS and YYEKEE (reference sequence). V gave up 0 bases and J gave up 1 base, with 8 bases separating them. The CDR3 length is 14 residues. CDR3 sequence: CASSLEHGSYEQYF. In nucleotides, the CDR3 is TGTGCCAGCAGCTTGGAACACGGGTCCTACGAGCAGTACTTC.